Detailed here is one T cell receptor beta chain. Other DNA sequences within the sample encode an identical CDR3. The sample belongs to a study of shared clonotypes between healthy human individuals. The method was immunoSEQ multiplex PCR; TCRdb's version includes in-frame clones alone and lacks a portion of them. The sample holds 550,000 to 600,000 clones, roughly 72% seen once. The CDR3 contains 13 residues. V lost 5 bases, J lost 4 bases, and 9 bases lay in between. Looked up from germline, CDR1 is SGHTA and CDR2 is FQGTGA. J is TRBJ2-1 and V is TRBV7-3; D not certain. What was sequenced was PBMCs. This receptor was taken from a woman aged 35 to 49 in good health. Some clones in this sample may be carry-over from other donors' samples. The DNA of the CDR3 is TGTGCCAGCAGCCCCAGTTGGTACAATGAGCAGTTCTTC. Protein product: CASSPSWYNEQFF.